This entry features one T cell receptor beta chain sequence. This specimen includes other DNA sequences encoding the same CDR3. The sample comes from a study of beta chain features in type 1 diabetes. Per germline, CDR1 SGHRS and CDR2 YFSETQ. This CDR3 is built from 12 residues. V lost 3 bases and J 2 bases, leaving 4 bases between the germline ends. What was sequenced were expressed TCRB transcripts, since all of the isolated RNA had been reverse transcribed. The repertoire was sequenced with immunoSEQ multiplex PCR; TCRdb's copy has only in-frame clones and lacks some. The data show hundreds of thousands of clones, with under 20% seen just once and 0.02% to 0.025% held by the top ten.

The chain carries TRBV5-1 and TRBJ2-3, with unresolved D. The sample comprised naive CD4+ T cells from blood. The clonotype comes from a woman aged 18-35 years in good health. CDR3 DNA sequence: TGCGCCAGCAGCTCTTCCACAGATACGCAGTATTTT. It translates to CASSSSTDTQYF.